These 2 T cell receptor beta chains share one sample of origin, sequenced in a study of T cell responses to AZD1222 COVID-19 vaccine. Profiling relied on immunoSEQ multiplex PCR, and the TCRdb table lists in-frame clones only, not all of them. Of 95,000 to 110,000 clones detected, about nine tenths appear once; the ten largest clones hold about 41%. The sample was peripheral blood, taken on day 0 of AZD1222 vaccination. The receptor source for this set is an adult in good health.

The chain is built from TRBV6-2 or TRBV6-3 and TRBJ1-1; D uncertain. The CDR3 spans 11 residues. The ends were cut back, 5 bases at V and 8 bases at J, with 9 bases in the middle. Looked up from germline, CDR1 is MNHEY and CDR2 is SVGEGT. CDR3 sequence reads: CASSQTKEAFF. In DNA form, the CDR3 reads TGTGCCAGCAGTCAAACAAAAGAAGCTTTCTTT.

The rearrangement uses TRBV5-4 and TRBJ2-3, with TRBD1 matching over 8 bases. Germline CDR1 SGHNT, CDR2 YYREEE (reference sequence). This CDR3 spans 15 amino acids. V dropped 3 bases and J dropped 2; count of bases not matched to a gene: 5. CDR3 in DNA: TGTGCCAGCAGCTCAGGGGGCTATGACACAGATACGCAGTATTTT. Encoded protein: CASSSGGYDTDTQYF.